These 6 T cell receptor beta chains came from one sample sequenced in a study of T-cell memory formation after mild COVID-19. TCRdb reprocessed the 5' RACE reads via MiXCR and lists one record per CDR3 protein. The sample shows roughly 250,000 distinct CDR3 sequences, about 16% of them seen only once. The sequenced material came from PBMCs or a T cell subset sorted from them (not recorded which). These receptors were taken from a young man who had mild COVID-19 (a few samples of this study predate the infection). Cell type and time point are not known.

This clonotype was seen a handful of times. The chain couples TRBV2 to TRBJ2-5, with 7 bases lining up with TRBD2. In germline, CDR1 is SNHLY, CDR2 FYNNEI. V lost 8 bases, J lost 2 bases, and 8 bases stayed unmatched. CDR3 length: 14 residues. This CDR3 is CASRQTSPQETQYF. The DNA of the CDR3 is TGTGCCAGCCGACAGACTAGCCCTCAAGAGACCCAGTACTTC.

In this sample, this clonotype turned up a few times. The gene calls are TRBV5-1 and TRBJ2-5; weak D call: TRBD2 (6 bases). Trimming removed 0 bases at V and 4 bases at J, with 10 bases between. The CDR3 contains 14 residues. Germline CDR1 SGHRS, CDR2 YFSETQ. CDR3 residues: CASSLALEGETQYF. DNA for the CDR3: TGCGCCAGCAGCTTGGCCCTGGAGGGAGAGACCCAGTACTTC.

V is TRBV12-3 or TRBV12-4 and J is TRBJ2-6; 9 bases map to TRBD1. The CDR3 totals 18 residues. J lost 0 bases, V lost 4 bases, and 7 bases had no gene match. For the CDR3, the DNA is TGTGCCAGCAGTTCCGGGACAGGGCCAATCTCTGGGGCCAACGTCCTGACTTTC. As protein: CASSSGTGPISGANVLTF.

This chain joins TRBV6-2 or TRBV6-3 and TRBJ2-5; D is perhaps TRBD1 (5 bases). The V and J ends lost 6 bases and 4 bases respectively, with 15 bases between them. From germline, CDR1 is MNHEY and CDR2 SVGEGT. The CDR3 is 14 residues long. Written as DNA, the CDR3 is TGTGCCAGCAGCAGACTTCGACAGCCAGAGACCCAGTACTTC. This codes for CASSRLRQPETQYF.

The table lists this clonotype with a few counts. J is TRBJ1-2 and V is TRBV20-1, with 10 bases that match TRBD1. After removal of 3 bases from V and 4 bases from J, the junction contained 14 bases not matched to a gene. CDR1 and CDR2 (germline): DFQATT, SNEGSKA (reference sequence). This CDR3 is 17 amino acids long. CDR3 amino acids: CSASTYGQGDYGYGYTF. The CDR3 region has the DNA TGCAGTGCTAGCACGTACGGACAGGGGGATTATGGCTATGGCTACACCTTC.

The rearrangement joins TRBV20-1 to TRBJ2-7, with D uncertain. Trimming stripped 6 bases from V and 1 base from J, with 10 bases between. Germline CDR1 reads DFQATT; CDR2 reads SNEGSKA (reference sequence). The CDR3 is 12 amino acids. The CDR3 reads CSASDQSYEQYF. In DNA, the CDR3 is TGCAGTGCCAGTGACCAGTCCTACGAGCAGTACTTC.